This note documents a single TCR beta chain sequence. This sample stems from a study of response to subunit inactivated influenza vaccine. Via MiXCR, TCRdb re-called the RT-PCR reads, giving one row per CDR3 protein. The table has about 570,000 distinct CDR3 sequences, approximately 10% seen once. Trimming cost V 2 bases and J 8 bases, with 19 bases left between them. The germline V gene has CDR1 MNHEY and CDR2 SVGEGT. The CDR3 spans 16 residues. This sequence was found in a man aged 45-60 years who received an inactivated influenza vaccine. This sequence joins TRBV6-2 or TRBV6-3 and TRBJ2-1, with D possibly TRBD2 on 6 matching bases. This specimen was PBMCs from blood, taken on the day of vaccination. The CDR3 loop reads CASSYRLGTVVDEQFF. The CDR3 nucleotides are TGTGCCAGCAGTTACCGACTTGGGACTGTTGTTGATGAGCAGTTCTTC.